Below, 25 T cell receptor beta chains from the same sample are listed, as sequenced in a study of blood T cells in healthy people across ages. Sample-barcoded 5' priming and a J-beta primer mix drove a second PCR of roughly 7 to 11 cycles. TCRdb reanalysed the 5' RACE reads using MiXCR and keeps one entry per CDR3 protein. The sample comprises more than 800,000 distinct CDR3 sequences, over 35% of which are singletons, and approximately 20% rests with the top ten. Input material: blood. These receptors originate from a woman aged 60 to 75 in good health.

The chain has TRBV5-1 and TRBJ2-3; the D gene could be TRBD1 or TRBD2 (5 bases each). The CDR3 has 16 residues. CDR1 and CDR2 from the germline V gene are SGHRS and YFSETQ. V lost 1 base, J lost 4 bases, and 16 bases lay in between. The CDR3 loop reads CASSLQGPGEADTQYF. CDR3 nucleotides: TGCGCCAGCAGCTTGCAGGGACCCGGCGAGGCAGATACGCAGTATTTT.

The chain joins TRBV2 to TRBJ2-3; TRBD2 matches 7 bases. Germline-derived CDR1 and CDR2 are SNHLY and FYNNEI. The CDR3 contains 16 residues. With V trimmed by 7 bases and J by 1 base, 11 bases remained unmatched. CDR3: CASISTSRRRTDTQYF. The CDR3, as DNA: TGTGCCAGCATCTCGACTAGCAGGCGTCGCACAGATACGCAGTATTTT.

The chain recombines TRBV15 with TRBJ1-1, with unresolved D. This CDR3 is 13 amino acids long. The germline CDR1 and CDR2 sequences are LNHNV and YYDKDF (reference sequence). V lost 5 bases to trimming and J lost 11 bases, with 18 bases between them. The CDR3 reads CATSGLEMQAAFF. In nucleotides, the CDR3 is TGTGCCACCAGCGGGTTAGAGATGCAGGCGGCTTTCTTT.

This clonotype was counted between two and nine times. The chain recombines TRBV25-1 with TRBJ1-5; 7 bases line up with TRBD1. Germline V lookup: CDR1 MGHDK, CDR2 SYGVNS. This CDR3 is built from 14 residues. Trimming cost V 3 bases and J 5 bases; bases outside gene matches: 4. Here the CDR3 DNA reads TGTGCCAGCAGTGACACAGGGGCTTATCAGCCCCAGCATTTT. This gives the protein CASSDTGAYQPQHF. The variable domain in full, with the rest retrieved from reference TRBV25-1 and TRBJ1-5, is EADIYQTPRYLVIGTGKKITLECSQTMGHDKMYWYQQDPGMELHLIHYSYGVNSTEKGDLSSESTVSRIRTEHFPLTLESARPSHTSQYLCASSDTGAYQPQHFGDGTRLSIL.

The rearrangement links TRBV3-1 to TRBJ1-4, with D uncertain. The CDR3 sequence is 12 residues long. The germline gives CDR1 LGHDT, CDR2 YNNKEL (reference sequence). Trimming removed 5 bases from V and 10 bases from J, with 11 bases in between. Here the CDR3 DNA reads TGTGCCAGCAGCGACCCCCTGGCAAAACTGTTTTTT. This gives the protein CASSDPLAKLFF.

This sequence joins TRBV2 and TRBJ2-4; TRBD1 might be the D (5 bases). The CDR3 has 16 residues. Per germline, CDR1 SNHLY and CDR2 FYNNEI. The germline V and J ends were trimmed by 6 bases and 0 bases, with 15 bases remaining between them. The CDR3 loop reads CASRPSGILAKNIQYF. CDR3 nucleotides: TGTGCCAGCAGACCCTCAGGGATACTAGCCAAAAACATTCAGTACTTC.

This clonotype was counted only a few times. The chain links TRBV12-3 or TRBV12-4 to TRBJ2-1; D is possibly TRBD1 or TRBD2 (5 bases each). The CDR3 contains 14 residues. Trimming removed 3 bases from V and 5 bases from J, with 11 bases in between. The CDR3 is CASSLGRENNEQFF. The CDR3 bases are TGTGCCAGCAGTTTGGGCAGGGAGAACAATGAGCAGTTCTTC.

The rearrangement joins TRBV10-3 to TRBJ2-1, with TRBD2 matching 9 bases. The junction had 7 bases not matched to a gene; V was cut back by 6 bases and J by 4 bases. This CDR3 has 15 amino acids. The germline V gene encodes CDR1 ENHRY and CDR2 SYGVKD. The DNA of the CDR3 is TGTGCCATCAGCCCCAGACTAGCGGAATACAATGAGCAGTTCTTC. Its translation is CAISPRLAEYNEQFF.

In this sample, this clonotype turned up a few times. The chain has TRBV6-1 and TRBJ2-3; D is ambiguous. The CDR3 spans 14 residues. V shed 1 base and J shed 2 bases, with 7 bases lying between them. Germline V gene sequence: CDR1 MNHNS, CDR2 SASEGT. This CDR3 is CASSEGLNTDTQYF. The CDR3 DNA sequence: TGTGCCAGCAGTGAAGGGCTCAACACAGATACGCAGTATTTT.

Only a few counts were recorded for this clonotype. This chain connects TRBV7-9 to TRBJ2-3; D remains unclear. Germline CDR1 is SEHNR and CDR2 is FQNEAQ (reference sequence). The CDR3 consists of 16 residues. V lost 2 bases to trimming and J lost 0 bases, with 12 bases between them. The CDR3 coding sequence is TGTGCCAGCAGCTTATCCACCGTTGTTAGCACAGATACGCAGTATTTT. It is translated as CASSLSTVVSTDTQYF.

The J gene is TRBJ1-6, the V gene TRBV7-3; D unclear. Germline values: CDR1 SGHTA, CDR2 FQGTGA. The CDR3 totals 17 residues. Trimming shortened V by 1 base and J by 0 bases, and 10 bases separated the two germline ends. The CDR3 DNA reads TGTGCCAGCAGCTTAAGGTCGCGGAGCTCCTATAATTCACCCCTCCACTTT. It encodes CASSLRSRSSYNSPLHF.

A few counts support this clonotype. This sequence joins TRBV28 and TRBJ2-5, with TRBD1 matching over 7 bases. CDR3 size: 15 residues. Germline assignment: CDR1 MDHEN and CDR2 SYDVKM. J was trimmed by 5 bases and V by 5 bases; bases with no gene match: 11. CDR3 sequence reads: CASSRPTGFFETQYF. CDR3 DNA sequence: TGTGCCAGCAGTCGCCCGACAGGGTTTTTTGAGACCCAGTACTTC. The variable domain in full, with the rest retrieved from reference TRBV28 and TRBJ2-5, is DVKVTQSSRYLVKRTGEKVFLECVQDMDHENMFWYRQDPGLGLRLIYFSYDVKMKEKGDIPEGYSVSREKKERFSLILESASTNQTSMYLCASSRPTGFFETQYFGPGTRLLVL.

This chain uses TRBV10-2 with TRBJ2-1; 8 bases fit TRBD1. Germline V gene lookup returns CDR1 WSHSY and CDR2 SAAADI. The V segment lost 9 bases and the J segment 6 bases; nucleotides outside the gene matches: 10. This CDR3 has 14 residues. CDR3 DNA sequence: TGCGCCAGTAACACCGGGACAGGAGGCAATGAGCAGTTCTTC. Translated: CASNTGTGGNEQFF.

For this clonotype: A much more abundant neighbour one base away suggests this may be a read error. V gene TRBV27 combines with J gene TRBJ2-7; 7 bases align to TRBD1. CDR1 is MNHEY, CDR2 SMNVEV, per germline (reference sequence). This CDR3 has 15 residues. The CDR3 sequence is CASSVDRASSYGQYF. CDR3 DNA sequence: TGTGCCAGCAGCGTCGACAGGGCGAGTTCCTACGGGCAGTACTTC.

This clonotype was picked up a small number of times. The chain combines TRBV6-5 with TRBJ2-5, with D possibly TRBD1 on 5 matching bases. Germline CDR1 is MNHEY and CDR2 is SVGAGI. The germline V and J ends were trimmed by 0 bases and 1 base, with 12 bases remaining between them. CDR3 length equals 16 residues. The CDR3 reads CASSYSGADLQETQYF. As DNA, the CDR3 is TGTGCCAGCAGTTACTCAGGGGCAGACCTCCAAGAGACCCAGTACTTC.

The chain recombines TRBV19 with TRBJ1-5; D call uncertain. Trimming left V 3 bases short and J 4 bases short, with 10 bases between. The CDR3 runs to 14 residues. Looked up from germline, CDR1 is LNHDA and CDR2 is SQIVND (reference sequence). The CDR3 spells CASSIRARNQPQHF. The CDR3 nucleotides are TGTGCCAGTAGTATCCGGGCCCGGAATCAGCCCCAGCATTTT.

The chain combines TRBV11-2 with TRBJ2-5; 12 bases match TRBD2. This CDR3 has 16 residues. Germline CDR1 reads SGHAT; CDR2 reads FQNNGV. J was trimmed by 11 bases and V by 4 bases; bases with no gene match: 14. The CDR3 sequence: CASSSPRLAGVNEQYF. CDR3 bases: TGTGCCAGCAGCTCCCCACGACTAGCGGGAGTAAATGAGCAGTACTTC.

The chain employs TRBV5-1 and TRBJ2-1; 12 bases fit TRBD2. Trimming cost V 3 bases and J 7 bases; bases outside gene matches: 11. Germline CDR1 reads SGHRS; CDR2 reads YFSETQ. The CDR3 runs 17 residues. CDR3 nucleotide sequence: TGCGCCAGCAGCTCCCCCCCCGGACTAGCGGGACGGAATGAGCAGTTCTTC. It yields the protein CASSSPPGLAGRNEQFF.

Concerning this clonotype itself: At one end, the junction sequence differs from germline, possibly due to a read error. The rearrangement links TRBV11-2 to TRBJ2-2; TRBD1 matches 10 bases. CDR3 length: 15 amino acids. Germline V CDR1 and CDR2: SGHAT, FQNNGV. The CDR3 DNA reads TGTGACAGCAGCTTTTCAGGACAGGGGGCCGGGGAGCTGTTTTTT. This encodes CDSSFSGQGAGELFF.

The genes are TRBV20-1 and TRBJ2-7; D uncertain. V lost 1 base to trimming and J lost 5 bases, with 12 bases between them. CDR3 length equals 13 residues. Germline V gene data show CDR1 as DFQATT and CDR2 as SNEGSKA (reference sequence). CDR3 DNA sequence: TGCAGTGCTAGAGCGGCTAGTTCCCACGAGCAGTACTTC. It is translated as CSARAASSHEQYF.

The rearrangement links TRBV3-1 to TRBJ2-5, with 11 positions matching TRBD2. Per the germline V gene, CDR1 is LGHDT and CDR2 is YNNKEL (reference sequence). This CDR3 has 17 residues. Germline trimming cut 0 bases from V and 0 bases from J; bases unmatched to any gene: 3. This CDR3 is CASSQDSGRDYQETQYF. The CDR3, as DNA: TGTGCCAGCAGCCAAGATAGCGGGAGGGACTACCAAGAGACCCAGTACTTC.

The chain joins TRBV7-2 to TRBJ2-3; 8 bases align to TRBD1. Germline assignment: CDR1 SGHTA and CDR2 FQGNSA. The CDR3 spans 18 residues. The J segment lost 1 base and the V segment lost 5 bases, leaving 14 bases of the junction unmatched. The DNA of the CDR3 is TGTGCCAGCAGCCAGACCGTCGACAGGGGAGTTGGCACAGATACGCAGTATTTT. Its protein product is CASSQTVDRGVGTDTQYF. The entire variable domain, with the rest obtained from reference TRBV7-2 and TRBJ2-3, is as follows: GAGVSQSPSNKVTEKGKDVELRCDPISGHTALYWYRQSLGQGLEFLIYFQGNSAPDKSGLPSDRFSAERTGGSVSTLTIQRTQQEDSAVYLCASSQTVDRGVGTDTQYFGPGTRLTVL.

The chain is built from TRBV24-1 and TRBJ2-5; 8 bases are a match to TRBD2. The end of the DNA fits TRBJ2-7 better, so the J call may be wrong. Germline CDR1 KGHDR, CDR2 SFDVKD. The CDR3 spans 14 residues. CDR3 residues: CATQASGGVGEQYF. The CDR3 region has the DNA TGTGCCACCCAAGCGTCCGGGGGGGTTGGCGAGCAGTACTTC.

This clonotype was counted only a few times. V gene TRBV14 combines with J gene TRBJ2-1; D unresolved. This CDR3 contains 13 residues. The germline gives CDR1 SGHDN, CDR2 FVKESK. Trimming took 2 bases from V and 9 from J, leaving 11 bases between them. CDR3 DNA sequence: TGTGCCAGCAGCCAATTTCAGGTTCGTGAGCAGTTCTTC. Amino acid sequence: CASSQFQVREQFF.

This clonotype has more than one count but fewer than ten. V usage is TRBV6-5 and J usage is TRBJ1-1; 8 nucleotides line up with TRBD1. With V trimmed by 5 bases and J by 5 bases, 10 bases remained unmatched. Germline V gives CDR1 MNHEY, CDR2 SVGAGI. CDR3 length: 15 amino acids. In nucleotides, the CDR3 is TGTGCCAGCAGTCCAACAGGGGGAGTAGGAACTGAAGCTTTCTTT. Translated, it gives CASSPTGGVGTEAFF.